This T cell receptor (beta chain) originates from a study of a mutant IDH1 vaccine in newly diagnosed glioma. Time point specified: week 35, safety follow-up. The vaccine gave 300 ug of a 20-mer mutant IDH1 peptide subcutaneously per dose. A remark on this clone: The antigen remains unidentified.

Sequencing was performed with immunoSEQ multiplex PCR; in TCRdb, only in-frame clones are kept and a portion is missing. The sample records some 66,000 clones, 80% to 85% being singletons. V lost 0 bases to trimming and J lost 0 bases, with 7 bases between them. CDR3 length equals 15 residues. In germline, CDR1 is SGHKS, CDR2 YYEKEE (reference sequence). The V and J genes are TRBV5-5 and TRBJ1-3; D unresolved. The sequence was obtained from a man younger than 45 with glioma. The input for sequencing was PBMCs, taken from a glioma patient whose treatment included an IDH1 peptide vaccine. CDR3 region: CASSLEAHSGNTIYF. In DNA form, the CDR3 reads TGTGCCAGCAGCTTGGAGGCCCACTCTGGAAACACCATATATTTT.